Below, 10 T cell receptor beta chains from the same sample are listed, as sequenced in a study of blood T cell repertoires in COVID-19. The data were produced by immunoSEQ multiplex PCR, yet TCRdb's version contains in-frame clones alone and is incomplete. Found here are about 230,000 clones, nearly 90% of them singletons; the top ten hold about a tenth. The sample consisted of PBMCs or T cells enriched from blood (not recorded which). The receptors come from a man aged 25-45 years who had recovered from COVID-19.

The gene calls are TRBV4-3 and TRBJ1-5; D not resolved. CDR3 length equals 15 residues. Trimming left V 0 bases short and J 0 bases short, with 6 bases between. Germline V lookup: CDR1 LGHNA, CDR2 YSLEER. The CDR3 coding sequence is TGCGCCAGCAGCCAAGACCCCTATAGCAATCAGCCCCAGCATTTT. Its protein is CASSQDPYSNQPQHF.

V gene TRBV7-2 combines with J gene TRBJ2-7, with D possibly being TRBD1 (6 bases). This CDR3 contains 16 residues. The V gene's germline CDR1 is SGHTA and CDR2 FQGNSA. Trimming pared 4 bases from V and 0 bases from J, leaving 16 bases between. CDR3 coding DNA: TGTGCCAGCAGCTCACACCGGGACATCCTCTCCTACGAGCAGTACTTC. This gives the protein CASSSHRDILSYEQYF.

This clone was counted a single time. The chain recombines TRBV5-1 with TRBJ2-4; 9 bases map to TRBD1. The V segment lost 8 bases and the J segment 7 bases; nucleotides outside the gene matches: 10. The germline V gene encodes CDR1 SGHRS and CDR2 YFSETQ. CDR3 length: 14 residues. The CDR3 spells CASHTGTGWNIQYF. As DNA, the CDR3 is TGCGCCAGTCACACCGGGACAGGGTGGAACATTCAGTACTTC.

J is TRBJ1-2 and V is TRBV18; a possible D gene is TRBD1 (5 bases). Looked up from germline, CDR1 is KGHSH and CDR2 is LQKENI. The CDR3 has 15 amino acids. V gave up 3 bases and J gave up 7 bases, with 18 bases separating them. Written as DNA, the CDR3 is TGTGCCAGCTCACCCCCAGGGATCTGGGGTAGTGGCTACACCTTC. This sequence encodes CASSPPGIWGSGYTF.

V is TRBV2 and J is TRBJ1-1; D gene unclear. CDR1 SNHLY and CDR2 FYNNEI come from the germline V gene. V lost 5 bases and J 1 base, leaving 8 bases between the germline ends. This CDR3 is built from 13 residues. The CDR3 nucleotides are TGTGCCAGCAGTTTTAGAGGGAACACTGAAGCTTTCTTT. Translation gives CASSFRGNTEAFF.

The V gene is TRBV29-1, the J gene TRBJ2-4; possible D gene TRBD2, 7 bases. V shed 6 bases and J shed 0 bases, with 21 bases lying between them. Germline lookup yields CDR1 SQVTM and CDR2 ANQGSEA. This CDR3 contains 17 residues. The CDR3 DNA reads TGCAGCGTCCGGGGGGCTCCGCAGGGCCTAGCCAAAAACATTCAGTACTTC. Amino acids: CSVRGAPQGLAKNIQYF.

This chain connects TRBV7-9 to TRBJ2-7; TRBD2 is a possible D gene (6 bases). V lost 3 bases and J 0 bases, leaving 12 bases between the germline ends. Germline loops: CDR1 SEHNR, CDR2 FQNEAQ (reference sequence). The CDR3 covers 15 residues. In nucleotides, the CDR3 is TGTGCCAGCAGCTTGGGCGGGATGAGCTCCTACGAGCAGTACTTC. Translated, it gives CASSLGGMSSYEQYF.

The chain has TRBV27 and TRBJ1-4; a possible D gene is TRBD1 (5 bases). This CDR3 contains 14 residues. Trimming removed 8 bases from V and 8 bases from J, with 18 bases in between. Germline CDR1 reads MNHEY; CDR2 reads SMNVEV (reference sequence). This chain's CDR3 is CASSPQGVQEKLFF. The CDR3 bases are TGTGCCAGCTCCCCCCAAGGGGTTCAGGAAAAACTGTTTTTT.

V usage is TRBV12-3 or TRBV12-4 and J usage is TRBJ1-1; D not resolved. Trimming removed 4 bases at V and 2 bases at J, with 8 bases between. CDR3 length equals 13 residues. The CDR3 DNA is TGTGCCAGCAGTTCCCAGATAAACACTGAAGCTTTCTTT. As protein: CASSSQINTEAFF.

This clone was seen once. In nucleotides, the CDR3 is TGTGCCAGCAGCCCTCACCCGGGGGATGAGCAGTTCTTC. Translation: CASSPHPGDEQFF. This rearrangement joins TRBV11-2 to TRBJ2-1, with a possible D match to TRBD2 (6 bases). Germline V gene sequence: CDR1 SGHAT, CDR2 FQNNGV. This CDR3 has 13 amino acids. The ends were cut back, 5 bases at V and 8 bases at J, with 13 bases in the middle.